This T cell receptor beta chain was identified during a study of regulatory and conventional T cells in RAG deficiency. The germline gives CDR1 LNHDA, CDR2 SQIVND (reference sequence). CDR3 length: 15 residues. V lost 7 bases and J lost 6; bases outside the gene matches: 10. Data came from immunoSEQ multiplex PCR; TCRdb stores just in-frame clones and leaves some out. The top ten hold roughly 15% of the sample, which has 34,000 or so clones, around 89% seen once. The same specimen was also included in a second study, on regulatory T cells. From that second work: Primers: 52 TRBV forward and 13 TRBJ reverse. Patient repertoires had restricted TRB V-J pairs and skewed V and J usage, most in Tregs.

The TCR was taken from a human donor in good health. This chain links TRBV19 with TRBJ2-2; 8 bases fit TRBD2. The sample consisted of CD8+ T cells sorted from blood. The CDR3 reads CASNQGLERPGELFF. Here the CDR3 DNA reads TGTGCCAGTAACCAGGGACTAGAGCGGCCCGGGGAGCTGTTTTTT.